This passage covers 6 T cell receptor beta chains from one sample sequenced in a study of cytomegalovirus exposure and HLA in healthy donors. The PCR had 60 Vbeta and 13 Jbeta primers. Sequenced by immunoSEQ multiplex PCR; TCRdb stores in-frame clones only, minus some. Of about 150,000 clones listed, approximately 80% are singletons. The sample taken for sequencing was PBMCs. The receptor source for this set is a male donor in good health and CMV-seronegative.

The CDR3 sequence: CASSSSSYEQYF. The CDR3 DNA is TGTGCCAGCAGTTCCAGCTCCTACGAGCAGTACTTC. The chain links TRBV28 to TRBJ2-7; D is undetermined. V was cut by 4 bases and J by 0 bases, with 4 bases left in between. The CDR3 runs 12 residues. Germline values: CDR1 MDHEN, CDR2 SYDVKM. Based on the CDR3 plus reference TRBV28 and TRBJ2-7, the full variable domain is DVKVTQSSRYLVKRTGEKVFLECVQDMDHENMFWYRQDPGLGLRLIYFSYDVKMKEKGDIPEGYSVSREKKERFSLILESASTNQTSMYLCASSSSSYEQYFGPGTRLTVT.

The chain carries TRBV10-2 and TRBJ2-3; TRBD1 agrees at 8 bases. This CDR3 contains 16 residues. With V trimmed by 4 bases and J by 0 bases, 6 bases remained unmatched. Germline-derived CDR1 and CDR2 are WSHSY and SAAADI. The CDR3 here is CASSAWQGASTDTQYF. The CDR3 region has the DNA TGCGCCAGCAGTGCTTGGCAGGGGGCTAGCACAGATACGCAGTATTTT.

The chain recombines TRBV7-3 with TRBJ2-3; 9 bases align to TRBD2. Germline-derived CDR1 and CDR2 are SGHTA and FQGTGA. The CDR3 has 15 amino acids. The V gene end was trimmed by 2 bases and the J gene end by 2 bases; junction bases not matched to a gene: 2. The CDR3 region has the DNA TGTGCCAGCAGCTTAGCGGGGGGGCCCACAGATACGCAGTATTTT. It is translated as CASSLAGGPTDTQYF.

On this clone: The same CDR3 is also encoded by other DNA sequences in this sample. The J gene is TRBJ1-2, the V gene TRBV6-5; D uncertain. Trimming removed 0 bases at V and 8 bases at J, with 7 bases between. The CDR3 has 12 amino acids. Per the germline V gene, CDR1 is MNHEY and CDR2 is SVGAGI. The CDR3 loop is CASSYSGGGYTF. Written as DNA, the CDR3 is TGTGCCAGCAGTTACTCAGGCGGCGGCTACACCTTC.

J is TRBJ2-5 and V is TRBV27; the match to TRBD2 covers 12 bases. The CDR3 totals 16 residues. Germline CDR1 and CDR2: MNHEY and SMNVEV (reference sequence). J was trimmed by 4 bases and V by 2 bases; bases with no gene match: 5. The CDR3 DNA is TGTGCCAGCAGTTTAAAGACTAGCGGGGGAAGAGAGACCCAGTACTTC. It is translated as CASSLKTSGGRETQYF.

A note on this clone: The junction departs from the called germline gene at one end, perhaps through a read error. The chain has TRBV27 and TRBJ2-5; perhaps TRBD1 as D (5 bases). This CDR3 contains 15 residues. CDR1 is MNHEY, CDR2 SMNVEV, per germline (reference sequence). The CDR3: CASSLTRRQPHITNF. The CDR3 nucleotides read TGTGCCAGCAGTTTGACACGCAGACAGCCCCATATTACAAACTTC.